These T cell receptor beta chains were read from a single sample in a study of tumor-infiltrating lymphocytes in oesophageal squamous cell carcinoma. Via MiXCR, TCRdb re-called the PCR reads, giving one row per CDR3 protein. The sample gives 15,000 to 20,000 distinct CDR3 sequences, around half of which show up once; roughly a quarter is in the top ten. Sequences were obtained from esophageal tumor tissue. The receptors were sampled from a male donor with esophageal squamous cell carcinoma. CDR3s include the opening cysteine and the closing phenylalanine or tryptophan. Each record gives: D gene, V gene, J gene, clone size, CDR3 protein, CDR3 DNA. D genes are given only for firm matches. Only part of the rows carry a size: once, few, many, or a class if the clone is expanded.

NA	TRBV11-2	TRBJ2-5	NA	CASSWLNEETQYF	TGTGCCAGCAGCTGGCTAAACGAAGAGACCCAGTACTTC
NA	TRBV5-1	TRBJ1-6	few	CASSLGEGRVHF	TGCGCCAGCAGCTTGGGGGAGGGCCGGGTTCACTTT
NA	TRBV27	TRBJ2-2	many	CASRRRADTGELFF	TGTGCCAGCAGACGCAGGGCGGACACCGGGGAGCTGTTTTTT
NA	TRBV11-3	TRBJ2-7	NA	CASSLDSGRTLDEQYF	TGTGCCAGCAGCTTAGATTCTGGGCGAACCTTGGACGAGCAGTACTTC
NA	TRBV6-6	TRBJ2-1	once	CATRAGGNEQFF	TGTGCCACGCGGGCAGGTGGGAATGAGCAGTTCTTC
NA	TRBV28	TRBJ1-2	NA	CASNTGILYGYTF	TGTGCCAGCAATACAGGGATTCTCTATGGCTACACCTTC
NA	TRBV7-2	TRBJ2-1	NA	CASSLGGREQFF	TGTGCCAGCAGCTTAGGAGGGCGGGAGCAGTTCTTC
NA	TRBV24-1	TRBJ1-5	many	CATSDPGQPQHF	TGTGCCACCAGTGACCCCGGTCAGCCCCAGCATTTT
TRBD2	TRBV12-3/TRBV12-4	TRBJ2-1	NA	CASSPYRGVHNEQFF	TGTGCCAGCAGCCCTTACCGGGGGGTACACAATGAGCAGTTCTTC
NA	TRBV4-1	TRBJ2-5	many	CASSHRRGAIIQETQYF	TGCGCCAGCAGCCACAGGCGAGGGGCGATAATCCAAGAGACCCAGTACTTC
TRBD2	TRBV6-1	TRBJ2-7	medium-sized	CASTGRILAGAGEQYF	TGTGCCAGCACGGGGAGAATACTAGCGGGAGCTGGCGAGCAGTACTTC
TRBD2	TRBV7-2	TRBJ2-1	NA	CASSLGLAGPYNEQFF	TGTGCCAGCAGCTTAGGTCTAGCGGGCCCCTACAATGAGCAGTTCTTC
NA	TRBV7-9	TRBJ2-7	medium-sized	CASSTDNLYEQYF	TGTGCCAGCAGCACTGACAATCTTTACGAGCAGTACTTC
TRBD1	TRBV7-4	TRBJ2-5	once	CASSSKVGTGDYYDQYF	TGTGCCAGCAGCTCTAAAGTGGGGACAGGGGATTACTACGATCAGTACTTC
NA	TRBV10-2	TRBJ1-1	NA	CASSESRGNEAFF	TGCGCCAGCAGTGAGTCCAGGGGCAATGAAGCTTTCTTT
NA	TRBV7-2	TRBJ2-1	NA	CASSSGQHNEQFF	TGTGCCAGCAGCTCCGGACAGCACAATGAGCAGTTCTTC